These 12 T cell receptor beta chains were all obtained from the same sample, sequenced in a study of blood T cells in healthy people across ages. Together with a sample-barcoded 5' primer, a J-beta primer mix was included in a second PCR lasting roughly 6 to 12 cycles. TCRdb recomputed calls from the 5' RACE reads with MiXCR, one row per CDR3 protein. The sample lists hundreds of thousands of distinct CDR3 sequences, approximately 25% occurring once. These data also featured in a second study, about T cells of mothers and their children.

Specimen: blood. These receptors were taken from a boy aged 10-17 years in good health.

The gene calls are TRBV5-1 and TRBJ2-1; 11 bases are shared with TRBD2. Losses at the gene ends were 4 bases for V and 3 bases for J; bases not matched to a gene: 6. This CDR3 region has 16 residues. CDR1 is SGHRS and CDR2 is YFSETQ in the germline V gene. The CDR3 is CASSPRGTSGYNEQFF. For the CDR3, the DNA is TGCGCCAGCAGCCCTAGGGGGACTAGCGGCTACAATGAGCAGTTCTTC.

The rearrangement uses TRBV29-1 and TRBJ2-7; D is possibly TRBD1 (5 bases). The V gene lost 5 bases and the J gene lost 6 bases, with 14 bases spanning the gap. CDR1 and CDR2 from the germline V gene are SQVTM and ANQGSEA. The CDR3 spans 12 residues. The CDR3 is CSVMTAASEQYF. For the CDR3, the DNA is TGCAGCGTTATGACAGCCGCCAGCGAGCAGTACTTC.

This clonotype was recorded at least ten times. The chain joins TRBV5-1 to TRBJ2-5, with D hard to call. Germline V gene lookup returns CDR1 SGHRS and CDR2 YFSETQ. The CDR3 has 12 residues. Trimming pared 0 bases from V and 2 bases from J, leaving 2 bases between. The CDR3 region has the DNA TGCGCCAGCAGCTTGGAACAAGAGACCCAGTACTTC. Encoded protein: CASSLEQETQYF.

This clonotype was counted only a few times. The chain carries TRBV12-3 or TRBV12-4 and TRBJ2-7; D is unclear. This CDR3 has 15 residues. V was trimmed by 3 bases and J by 2 bases, leaving 14 bases between them. CDR3 residues: CASSLKPSDTYEQYF. The CDR3 DNA reads TGTGCCAGCAGTTTGAAACCTAGTGACACCTACGAGCAGTACTTC.

This clonotype was seen only a few times. The chain carries TRBV2 and TRBJ1-1; D remains ambiguous. Germline CDR1 and CDR2: SNHLY and FYNNEI. The CDR3 is 15 amino acids. V lost 6 bases, J lost 10 bases, and 24 bases lay in between. The chain's CDR3 is CASRDAVWPDPAAFF. The CDR3 nucleotides read TGTGCCAGCAGAGACGCCGTTTGGCCGGACCCAGCAGCTTTCTTT.

This clonotype occurred a few times. The V call is TRBV20-1, the J call TRBJ2-7; D is perhaps TRBD1 (6 bases). CDR1 DFQATT and CDR2 SNEGSKA come from the germline V gene (reference sequence). V lost 7 bases and J 6 bases, leaving 13 bases between the germline ends. The CDR3 runs 11 residues. The CDR3 region has the DNA TGCAGTGGAGGGGGAACCGGCGAGCAGTACTTC. Encoded protein: CSGGGTGEQYF.

This chain connects TRBV28 to TRBJ2-4, with TRBD2 identical over 8 bases. Germline CDR1 is MDHEN and CDR2 is SYDVKM. This CDR3 has 16 residues. The trim removed 2 bases at V and 3 bases at J, leaving 6 bases unmatched. CDR3 DNA: TGTGCCAGCAGTTTAGTGGCTAGCGGGTTCAAAAACATTCAGTACTTC. It translates to CASSLVASGFKNIQYF.

The chain employs TRBV10-3 and TRBJ2-5; 7 bases agree with TRBD1. The CDR3 covers 14 residues. The V segment lost 6 bases and the J segment 2 bases; nucleotides outside the gene matches: 6. Germline assignment: CDR1 ENHRY and CDR2 SYGVKD. The CDR3 is CAISEGTEQETQYF. In DNA, the CDR3 is TGTGCCATCAGCGAGGGGACAGAACAAGAGACCCAGTACTTC.

The chain recombines TRBV7-2 with TRBJ1-2, with unresolved D. The CDR3 totals 14 residues. Germline V lookup: CDR1 SGHTA, CDR2 FQGNSA. Trimming shortened V by 1 base and J by 8 bases, and 14 bases separated the two germline ends. In DNA form, the CDR3 reads TGTGCCAGCAGCTTAGGGACCTTATCGAGGGGCTACACCTTC. This gives the protein CASSLGTLSRGYTF.

V and J are TRBV20-1 and TRBJ2-1; a weak D match, TRBD2 (5 bases). Germline CDR1 reads DFQATT; CDR2 reads SNEGSKA (reference sequence). V was shortened by 6 bases and J by 3 bases, with 15 bases between the two germline ends. The CDR3 contains 14 residues. CDR3 region: CSATALAGYNEQFF. The DNA for the CDR3 is TGCAGTGCAACGGCCCTGGCGGGCTACAATGAGCAGTTCTTC.

The V call is TRBV24-1, the J call TRBJ2-3; D is undetermined. The CDR3 has 17 residues. Looked up from germline, CDR1 is KGHDR and CDR2 is SFDVKD. Trimming stripped 1 base from V and 0 bases from J, with 13 bases between. For the CDR3, the DNA is TGTGCCACCAGTGATTTAAAGGCATCCTCTAGCACAGATACGCAGTATTTT. It codes for CATSDLKASSSTDTQYF.

This clonotype has just a few counts. This chain joins TRBV12-3 or TRBV12-4 and TRBJ1-4, with 7 nucleotides matching TRBD1. J gave up 5 bases and V 7 bases, and 7 bases lay outside the gene matches. The CDR3 extends over 14 amino acids. CDR3: CASTGDRVNEKLFF. The CDR3 bases are TGTGCCAGCACCGGCGACAGGGTAAATGAAAAACTGTTTTTT.